This TCR beta chain was captured by sequencing in a study of blood T cell repertoires in COVID-19. The data were produced by immunoSEQ multiplex PCR, yet TCRdb's version contains in-frame clones alone and is incomplete. The sample yields about 52,000 clones, around 92% seen once. The V gene end was trimmed by 1 base and the J gene end by 4 bases; junction bases not matched to a gene: 7. Germline V gene lookup returns CDR1 SGHRS and CDR2 YFSETQ. The CDR3 loop spans 16 amino acids. The source is a man at least 80 years old with active or convalescent COVID-19. Sequencing input: peripheral blood. This rearrangement joins TRBV5-1 to TRBJ2-7; 11 positions agree with TRBD2. DNA of the CDR3: TGCGCCAGCAGCTTGTTAGCGGGAGGGCCGGAGTACGAGCAGTACTTC. It yields the protein CASSLLAGGPEYEQYF. Full variable domain (rest looked up from reference TRBV5-1 and TRBJ2-7): KAGVTQTPRYLIKTRGQQVTLSCSPISGHRSVSWYQQTPGQGLQFLFEYFSETQRNKGNFPGRFSGRQFSNSRSEMNVSTLELGDSALYLCASSLLAGGPEYEQYFGPGTRLTVT.